The 6 T cell receptor beta chains given below trace back to one sample, sequenced in a study of blood T cell repertoires in COVID-19. Here immunoSEQ multiplex PCR was the method, and the copy in TCRdb shows in-frame clones only, minus some. The sample carries around 220,000 clones, around nine tenths recorded once. Sequenced: peripheral blood. The receptors stem from a man between 18 and 29 years old with active or convalescent COVID-19.

The V gene is TRBV5-1, the J gene TRBJ2-3; D may be TRBD2 (7 bases). From germline, CDR1 is SGHRS and CDR2 YFSETQ. This CDR3 has 16 amino acids. Trimming pared 0 bases from V and 3 bases from J, leaving 14 bases between. The CDR3 protein is CASSLVRGARTDTQYF. Written as DNA, the CDR3 is TGCGCCAGCAGCTTGGTTCGGGGGGCTCGGACAGATACGCAGTATTTT.

The chain combines TRBV6-5 with TRBJ1-4; TRBD1 matches at 9 bases. CDR1 and CDR2 from the germline V gene are MNHEY and SVGAGI. The CDR3 loop spans 14 amino acids. The ends lost 6 bases at V and 5 bases at J; junction bases unmatched: 4. This CDR3 reads CASRLGTGNEKLFF. The CDR3 DNA reads as TGTGCCAGCAGACTCGGGACAGGGAATGAAAAACTGTTTTTT.

The J gene is TRBJ1-2, the V gene TRBV18; no reliable D call. The CDR3 consists of 12 residues. Between the trimmed V and J ends, which lost 6 bases and 5 bases, there was a span of 10 bases. Looked up from germline, CDR1 is KGHSH and CDR2 is LQKENI. The CDR3 loop reads CASSPQSYGYTF. The CDR3 DNA follows: TGTGCCAGCTCCCCTCAGTCATATGGCTACACCTTC.

This clone was counted once. The chain is built from TRBV28 and TRBJ2-7; D is possibly TRBD1 (5 bases). Per germline, CDR1 MDHEN and CDR2 SYDVKM. This CDR3 is 17 amino acids long. Trimming removed 4 bases from V and 3 bases from J, with 22 bases in between. The CDR3 protein is CASSSAANRWLFYEQYF. In DNA, the CDR3 is TGTGCCAGCAGTTCGGCCGCTAACAGGTGGCTATTCTACGAGCAGTACTTC.

V usage is TRBV5-4 and J usage is TRBJ1-1; TRBD1 matches at 9 bases. Unmatched junction bases numbered 16, after V lost 0 bases and J lost 4 bases. The CDR3 is 19 amino acids. Germline-derived CDR1 and CDR2 are SGHNT and YYREEE (reference sequence). The CDR3 here is CASSLGLLQGAQSGTEAFF. In DNA form, the CDR3 reads TGTGCCAGCAGCTTGGGCCTATTACAGGGGGCGCAGTCCGGCACTGAAGCTTTCTTT.

The chain is built from TRBV14 and TRBJ2-1; 11 nucleotides agree with TRBD2. CDR1 SGHDN and CDR2 FVKESK come from the germline V gene. The V segment lost 4 bases and the J segment 3 bases; nucleotides outside the gene matches: 2. The CDR3 is 15 amino acids. The DNA for the CDR3 is TGTGCCAGCAGCCTAGGGACTAGCGGCTACAATGAGCAGTTCTTC. Amino acids: CASSLGTSGYNEQFF. The full variable domain, with the rest looked up from reference TRBV14 and TRBJ2-1, is EAGVTQFPSHSVIEKGQTVTLRCDPISGHDNLYWYRRVMGKEIKFLLHFVKESKQDESGMPNNRFLAERTGGTYSTLKVQPAELEDSGVYFCASSLGTSGYNEQFFGPGTRLTVL.